This T cell receptor beta chain was documented in a study of spatial heterogeneity in lung cancer. Each CDR3 protein is one row after TCRdb ran MiXCR on the 5' RACE reads. The repertoire holds around 9,000 distinct CDR3 sequences, with roughly 4.5% as singletons. The time point denotes: sample taken at primary tumor resection. The V gene lost 4 bases and the J gene lost 5 bases, with 16 bases spanning the gap. In germline, CDR1 is SGHRS, CDR2 YFSETQ. The CDR3 contains 15 residues. Study-wide results and limits: For expanded intratumoral alpha and beta TCRs, counts tracked tumor mutation counts.

This clonotype ranks as large (0.1 to 1%). Its antigen is unknown. This chain connects TRBV5-1 to TRBJ2-1; D unclear. The sequence was collected from a female donor with early-stage non-small cell lung cancer. This material consisted of lung tumor tissue, taken at surgery. CDR3 in amino acids: CASSQDSPNHNEQFF. The CDR3 bases are TGCGCCAGCAGCCAAGACTCGCCGAACCACAATGAGCAGTTCTTC.